Sequencing of this T cell receptor (beta chain) was carried out in a study of cytomegalovirus exposure and HLA in healthy donors. Study findings and constraints: TCR beta V- and J-gene trimming was later associated with a missense DCLRE1C variant. Per a later analysis, about 15,000 TCR beta sequences showed association with HLA alleles at 0.05 false discovery rate.

About this clone itself: The antigen remains undetermined.

This CDR3 is 14 amino acids long. Germline V CDR1 and CDR2: SGHNT, YYREEE (reference sequence). V lost 7 bases to trimming and J lost 3 bases; unmatched junction nucleotides: 5. The PCR contained 60 Vbeta and 13 Jbeta primers. Original processing notes: In a later analysis, the count reached some 88 million unique TCR beta chains, with about 11 million shared. Produced via immunoSEQ multiplex PCR; TCRdb's table is partial and in-frame only. The V and J calls and the clone size are those of that table, but D and trimming were determined from the DNA. The sample yields around 150,000 clones, around four fifths seen once.

What was sequenced was PBMCs. The V and J genes are TRBV5-4 and TRBJ2-3; 10 bases are shared with TRBD1. The TCR was taken from a male donor in good health and CMV-seronegative. The CDR3: CASGQGVTTDTQYF. CDR3 DNA sequence: TGTGCCAGCGGACAGGGGGTCACAACAGATACGCAGTATTTT.